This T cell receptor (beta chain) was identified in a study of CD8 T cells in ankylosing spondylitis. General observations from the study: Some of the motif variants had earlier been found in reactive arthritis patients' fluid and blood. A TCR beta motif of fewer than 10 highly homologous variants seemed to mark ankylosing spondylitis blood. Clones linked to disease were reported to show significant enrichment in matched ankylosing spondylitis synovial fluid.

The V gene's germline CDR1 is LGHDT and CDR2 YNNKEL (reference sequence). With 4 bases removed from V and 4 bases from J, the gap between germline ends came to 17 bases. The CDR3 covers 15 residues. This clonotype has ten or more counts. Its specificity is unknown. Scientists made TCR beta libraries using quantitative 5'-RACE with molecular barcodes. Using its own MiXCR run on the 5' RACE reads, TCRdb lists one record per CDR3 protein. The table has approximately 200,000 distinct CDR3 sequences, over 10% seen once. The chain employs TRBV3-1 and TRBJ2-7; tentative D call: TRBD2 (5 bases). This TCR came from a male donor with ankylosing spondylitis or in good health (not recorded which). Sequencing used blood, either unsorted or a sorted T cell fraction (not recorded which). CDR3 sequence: CASSPWTGNTYEQYF. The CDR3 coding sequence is TGTGCCAGCAGCCCCTGGACCGGGAACACTTACGAGCAGTACTTC.